This entry is about one T cell receptor (beta chain). The data originate from a study of blood T cell repertoires in COVID-19. Study-level information: The United States, Italy and Spain supplied acute and convalescent COVID-19 samples.

The authors' processing: Counts of nucleated cells, estimated from reference gene primer amplification, were obtained. The protocol was immunoSEQ multiplex PCR, while the TCRdb copy is restricted to in-frame clones and leaves out a portion. D and trimming come from the DNA, and the V and J calls and clone size come from that table. The sample has under 450,000 clones, approximately 84% seen once. Participant-given clinical history determined each cohort assignment. In Cohort 3, a recovered donor had either two negative PCRs, clearance, or symptom resolution. Germline V gives CDR1 LGHNA, CDR2 YNFKEQ. V was pared by 0 bases and J by 6 bases, with 14 bases between. There are 15 residues in the CDR3.

The source material was PBMCs or T cells enriched from blood (not recorded which). The chain combines TRBV4-2 with TRBJ1-2, with D maybe TRBD1 (6 bases). This TCR derives from a woman between 25 and 40 years old who had recovered from COVID-19. In DNA, the CDR3 is TGTGCCAGCAGCCAAGAGGGGGCGTGGGTTGATGGCTACACCTTC. Its translation is CASSQEGAWVDGYTF.